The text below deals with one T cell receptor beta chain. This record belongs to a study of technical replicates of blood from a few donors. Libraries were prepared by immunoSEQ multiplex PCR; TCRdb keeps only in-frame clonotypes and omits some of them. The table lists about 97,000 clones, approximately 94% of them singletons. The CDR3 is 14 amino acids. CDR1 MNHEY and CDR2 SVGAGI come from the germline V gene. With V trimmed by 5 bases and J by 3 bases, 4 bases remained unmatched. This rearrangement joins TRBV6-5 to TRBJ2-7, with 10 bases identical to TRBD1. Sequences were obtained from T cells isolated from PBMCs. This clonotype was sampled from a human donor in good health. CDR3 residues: CASSARTGGYEQYF. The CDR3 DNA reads TGTGCCAGCAGTGCCCGGACAGGGGGCTACGAGCAGTACTTC.